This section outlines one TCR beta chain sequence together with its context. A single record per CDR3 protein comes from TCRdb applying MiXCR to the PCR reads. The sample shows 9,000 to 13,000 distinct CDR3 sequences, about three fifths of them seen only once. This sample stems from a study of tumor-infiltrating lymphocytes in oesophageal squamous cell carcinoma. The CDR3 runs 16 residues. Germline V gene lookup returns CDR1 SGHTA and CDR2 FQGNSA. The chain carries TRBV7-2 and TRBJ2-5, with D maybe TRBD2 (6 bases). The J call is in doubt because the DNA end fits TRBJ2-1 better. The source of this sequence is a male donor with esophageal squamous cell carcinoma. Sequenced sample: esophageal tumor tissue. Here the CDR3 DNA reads TGTGCCAGCAGCCACCGCGGGGCTCTCTACAATAATGAGCAGTTCTTC. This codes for CASSHRGALYNNEQFF.